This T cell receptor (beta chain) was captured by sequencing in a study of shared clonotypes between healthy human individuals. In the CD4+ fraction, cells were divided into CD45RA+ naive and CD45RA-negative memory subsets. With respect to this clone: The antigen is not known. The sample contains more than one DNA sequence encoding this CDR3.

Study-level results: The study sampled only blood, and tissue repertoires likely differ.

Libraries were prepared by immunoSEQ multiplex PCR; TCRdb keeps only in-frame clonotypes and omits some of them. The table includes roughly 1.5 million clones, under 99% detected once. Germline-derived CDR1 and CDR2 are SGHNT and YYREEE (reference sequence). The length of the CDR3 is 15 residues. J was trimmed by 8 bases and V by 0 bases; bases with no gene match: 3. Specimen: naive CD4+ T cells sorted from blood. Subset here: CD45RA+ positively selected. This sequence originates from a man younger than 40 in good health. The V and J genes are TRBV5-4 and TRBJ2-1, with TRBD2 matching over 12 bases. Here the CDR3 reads CASSLGLAGGDEQFF. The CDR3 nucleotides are TGTGCCAGCAGCTTGGGGCTAGCGGGAGGGGATGAGCAGTTCTTC. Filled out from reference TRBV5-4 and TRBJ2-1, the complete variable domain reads ETGVTQSPTHLIKTRGQQVTLRCSSQSGHNTVSWYQQALGQGPQFIFQYYREEENGRGNFPPRFSGLQFPNYSSELNVNALELDDSALYLCASSLGLAGGDEQFFGPGTRLTVL.